This TCR beta chain was identified during a study of identical twins. The CDR3 totals 14 residues. With 1 base removed from V and 15 bases from J, the gap between germline ends came to 19 bases. Looked up from germline, CDR1 is SGHAT and CDR2 is FQNNGV. This clonotype was recorded a few times. MiXCR, run by TCRdb on the 5' RACE reads, gives a single entry per CDR3 protein. The data contain 650,000 to 750,000 distinct CDR3 sequences, approximately 22% of them singletons. The data were also submitted as part of a second study, on T cells expressing NK-cell markers.

The genes are TRBV11-2 and TRBJ2-1; D may match TRBD1 or TRBD2 (6 bases each). Sample: PBMCs. The TCR sequence derives from a young woman in good health. CDR3 DNA sequence: TGTGCCAGCAGCTTAGGGAGGGGGGACATCCACAGGTTCTTC. Translated: CASSLGRGDIHRFF.